This TCR beta chain was retrieved from a study of blood T cell repertoires in COVID-19. Study details: There were acute and convalescent COVID-19 samples, and they came from the United States, Italy and Spain. Sample material is recorded as cDNA or gDNA derived from T cells, B-cell-depleted T cells, or PBMCs.

This clone was seen only once. Some clones are missing from TCRdb's copy, which holds only in-frame ones; the method was immunoSEQ multiplex PCR. This table has 80,000 or so clones, roughly 80% appearing once. This receptor was obtained from a woman aged 70-85 years with acute or convalescent COVID-19. Sequencing was done on a sample of peripheral blood.

The CDR3 spells CASNSRGQGDQPQHF. DNA for the CDR3: TGTGCCAGTAACTCAAGGGGGCAGGGGGATCAGCCCCAGCATTTT. The V call is TRBV19, the J call TRBJ1-5; TRBD1 aligns across 7 bases. Per germline, CDR1 LNHDA and CDR2 SQIVND (reference sequence). The V gene end was trimmed by 7 bases and the J gene end by 5 bases; junction bases not matched to a gene: 11. This CDR3 is 15 amino acids long.